A selection of T cell receptor beta chains follows, all from one sample in a study of blood T cell repertoires in COVID-19. TCRdb's table, derived via immunoSEQ multiplex PCR, lists solely in-frame clones and lacks some. The table records 150,000 to 200,000 clones, approximately 83% of them present only once. The sequenced sample consisted of peripheral blood. The receptor source for this set is a man between 60 and 70 years old with acute or convalescent COVID-19. CDR3s include the opening cysteine and the closing phenylalanine or tryptophan. A D gene is named only where the DNA matches it firmly. Size tells how often a clone was seen (once, few, many) or the class of an expanded clone, and some rows leave it out.

V gene,D gene,J gene,clone size,CDR3 DNA,CDR3 protein
TRBV5-1,TRBD2,TRBJ2-7,.,TGCGCCAGCAGCTTGGAGCCGGGAGGCTACGAGCAGTACTTC,CASSLEPGGYEQYF
TRBV6-6,.,TRBJ1-1,.,TGTGCCAGCAGTTTGGGAGGCCGAACTAGTGAAGCTTTCTTT,CASSLGGRTSEAFF
TRBV27,TRBD1,TRBJ1-1,.,TGTGCCAGCAAATCGGGACAGGTGAACACTGAAGCTTTCTTT,CASKSGQVNTEAFF
TRBV6-5,TRBD1,TRBJ2-4,.,TGTGCCAGCAGTTATCGGACAGGGCTAGCCAAAAACATTCAGTACTTC,CASSYRTGLAKNIQYF
TRBV4-1,.,TRBJ1-1,.,TGCGCCAGCAGCCAAGGAGTAAACACTGAAGCTTTCTTT,CASSQGVNTEAFF
TRBV24-1,TRBD1,TRBJ2-2,.,TGTGCCACCAGTGATTTGCACCGACAGGGGCCCGGGGAGCTGTTTTTT,CATSDLHRQGPGELFF
TRBV7-3,TRBD2,TRBJ2-3,.,TGTGCCAGCAGCTTCGGACTAGCAGATACGCAGTATTTT,CASSFGLADTQYF
TRBV7-9,TRBD2,TRBJ2-7,.,TGTGCCAGCAGCGTAACCGGGACTACCAACTACGAGCAGTACTTC,CASSVTGTTNYEQYF
TRBV12-3/TRBV12-4,.,TRBJ1-6,.,TGTGCCAGCAGCTTAGGAGATTATTCACCCCTCCACTTT,CASSLGDYSPLHF
TRBV5-8,.,TRBJ1-1,.,TGTGCCAGCAGCTTGGCCGGGAACACTGAAGCTTTCTTT,CASSLAGNTEAFF
TRBV4-2,TRBD2,TRBJ2-1,.,TGTGCCAGCAGCCCCCTGTTAGCGGGTCCCCCCTACAATGAGCAGTTCTTC,CASSPLLAGPPYNEQFF
TRBV5-1,.,TRBJ2-1,.,TGCGCCAGCAGCTTGGGACTCCAGTACAATGAGCAGTTCTTC,CASSLGLQYNEQFF
TRBV6-5,.,TRBJ2-7,.,TGTGCCAGCAGTTACCAGATGACAAACGAGCAGTACTTC,CASSYQMTNEQYF
TRBV30,TRBD1,TRBJ1-5,.,TGTGCCTGGAGTAGGAGGGACAGGGAACCAAATTCAGGAGGAGGGCCCCAGCATTTT,CAWSRRDREPNSGGGPQHF
TRBV11-2,.,TRBJ1-6,.,TGTGCCAGCAGCTTATTCTGGCGGAATTCACCCCTCCACTTT,CASSLFWRNSPLHF
TRBV10-3,.,TRBJ1-4,.,TGTGCCATCAGTGAGTCCCCGGAGGCTGAAAAACTGTTTTTT,CAISESPEAEKLFF
TRBV28,TRBD2,TRBJ2-1,.,TGTGCCAGCAGTTTATTCCTCGCGGGAGTCGGTGAGCAGTTCTTC,CASSLFLAGVGEQFF
TRBV28,.,TRBJ1-3,few,TGTGCCAGCAGTTCCTACCGGACAGCCGGAAACACCATATATTTT,CASSSYRTAGNTIYF
TRBV20-1,TRBD2,TRBJ2-3,.,TGCAGTGCTAGTTCGGCCGGCGGGAGCAGAGATACGCAGTATTTT,CSASSAGGSRDTQYF
TRBV10-1,TRBD2,TRBJ2-3,.,TGCGCCAGCAGTGGCTCTGCTAGCGGGAGCACAGATACGCAGTATTTT,CASSGSASGSTDTQYF
TRBV10-3,TRBD1,TRBJ2-3,.,TGTGCCATCGGGGACAGTGGGGAGTGGGCAGATACGCAGTATTTT,CAIGDSGEWADTQYF
TRBV28,.,TRBJ1-3,.,TGTGCCAGCAGTTTCAGGACAGCTAAGTACGACTCTGGAAACACCATATATTTT,CASSFRTAKYDSGNTIYF
TRBV29-1,.,TRBJ1-2,.,TGCAGCGTTTTAATCAGGAACTATGGCTACACCTTC,CSVLIRNYGYTF
TRBV30,.,TRBJ2-7,.,TGTGCCTGGGGGAGGGGGGGCGAGCAGTACTTC,CAWGRGGEQYF
TRBV4-2,.,TRBJ1-6,.,TGTGCCAGCAGCCAAGCGGGGAGCAATAATTCACCCCTCCACTTT,CASSQAGSNNSPLHF
TRBV30,.,TRBJ1-1,.,TGTGCCTGGAGTCGTCCAGGGGAGACTGAAGCTTTCTTT,CAWSRPGETEAFF
TRBV30,.,TRBJ1-2,.,TGTGCCCATCGGGGGGATGGCTACACCTTC,CAHRGDGYTF
TRBV28,.,TRBJ1-5,once,TGTGCCAGCAGTTTATGGGGCCCCGCAGGGGACAGCAATCAGCCCCAGCATTTT,CASSLWGPAGDSNQPQHF
TRBV21-1,.,TRBJ2-7,few,TGTGCCAGCAGCAAGAAGATAGCGGGACCTTGCCACGAGCAGTACTTC,CASSKKIAGPCHEQYF
TRBV7-3,.,TRBJ2-2,.,TGTGCCAGCAGCTTCTCCAGGGGCGGTACCGGGGAGCTGTTTTTT,CASSFSRGGTGELFF
TRBV19,TRBD1,TRBJ1-2,.,TGTGCCAGTAGTCCGGACAGGGGACCTTCTTATGGCTACACCTTC,CASSPDRGPSYGYTF
TRBV30,TRBD1,TRBJ2-3,.,TGTGCCTGGAGTGTTAAGGGGGCGGTAGATACGCAGTATTTT,CAWSVKGAVDTQYF
TRBV9,TRBD1,TRBJ1-6,.,TGTGCCAGCAGCGCCCGACAGGGAGATTCACCCCTCCACTTT,CASSARQGDSPLHF
TRBV19,TRBD2,TRBJ2-1,.,TGTGCCAGTAGGCCGGGACTAGCGGGAGTTTATGAGCAGTTCTTC,CASRPGLAGVYEQFF
TRBV6-5,TRBD2,TRBJ2-1,.,TGTGCCAGCAGTTACTCTCTAGCGGGAGCGGGCAATGAGCAGTTCTTC,CASSYSLAGAGNEQFF
TRBV27,.,TRBJ1-1,.,TGTGCCAGCGGAAAGTGGGGGGACACTGAAGCTTTCTTT,CASGKWGDTEAFF
TRBV29-1,.,TRBJ2-1,.,TGCAGCGTTGAGGGGGGACGTAACGACAATGAGCAGTTCTTC,CSVEGGRNDNEQFF
TRBV9,.,TRBJ1-1,.,TGTGCCAGCAGCGTAGAAGGGGGATTTATGAACACTGAAGCTTTCTTT,CASSVEGGFMNTEAFF
TRBV4-1,.,TRBJ1-3,.,TGCGCCAGCAGCCAAGTAGGGACCCGCAGGGGCAATGGAAACACCATATATTTT,CASSQVGTRRGNGNTIYF
TRBV6-2/TRBV6-3,TRBD1,TRBJ2-4,few,TGTGCCAGCAGTTACTCCCCGGGACAGGGAGGACCCCTAGCCAAAAACATTCAGTACTTC,CASSYSPGQGGPLAKNIQYF
TRBV29-1,TRBD1,TRBJ1-2,.,TGCAGCGTTGATGGGACAGGGAGTAACTATGGCTACACCTTC,CSVDGTGSNYGYTF
TRBV29-1,.,TRBJ1-2,.,TGCAGCGTTGTCCGATCCGGCAGGCCCCATGGCTACACCTTC,CSVVRSGRPHGYTF
TRBV2,.,TRBJ1-4,.,TGTGCCAGCAGTGATTTGCGGTGGGAGACCAGTAATGAAAAACTGTTTTTT,CASSDLRWETSNEKLFF
TRBV6-2/TRBV6-3,TRBD2,TRBJ2-2,.,TGTGCCAGCAGCACCGGACTAGCCGCAACCGGGGAGCTGTTTTTT,CASSTGLAATGELFF
TRBV7-9,.,TRBJ2-7,.,TGTGCCAGCAGCCCCCCGACAGGACCACCCTACGAGCAGTACTTC,CASSPPTGPPYEQYF
TRBV28,TRBD1,TRBJ1-2,.,TGTGCCGGTACGCCGGCAGGGGGAGGCTATGGCTACACCTTC,CAGTPAGGGYGYTF
TRBV15,TRBD2,TRBJ2-1,.,TGTGCCACCAGCAGAGTCGGACTAGGAAAGGAGCAGTTCTTC,CATSRVGLGKEQFF
TRBV10-3,TRBD1,TRBJ2-1,.,TGTGCCACCCGGCAGGGGGCTTCCCCCGGGGATGAGCAGTTCTTC,CATRQGASPGDEQFF